Below, 19 T cell receptor beta chains from the same sample are listed, as sequenced in a study of blood T cell repertoires in COVID-19. This table comes from immunoSEQ multiplex PCR, and its TCRdb copy is limited to in-frame clones, with some not included. The data hold some 190,000 clones, with roughly 91% observed a single time. Sequencing was carried out using peripheral blood. The receptors here all came from a human donor in a cohort sampled during active COVID-19.

V gene TRBV5-1 combines with J gene TRBJ2-7, with 7 bases lining up with TRBD1. J gave up 6 bases and V 4 bases, and 13 bases lay outside the gene matches. The germline V gene encodes CDR1 SGHRS and CDR2 YFSETQ. CDR3 length: 15 amino acids. Here the CDR3 reads CASSLGTLGGVEQYF. In DNA, the CDR3 is TGCGCCAGCAGCCTGGGAACCCTAGGGGGCGTCGAGCAGTACTTC.

This chain joins TRBV7-2 and TRBJ2-3, with 8 nucleotides matching TRBD1. J gave up 4 bases and V 6 bases, and 9 bases lay outside the gene matches. CDR1 and CDR2 (germline): SGHTA, FQGNSA. This CDR3 region has 15 residues. As DNA, the CDR3 is TGTGCCAGCAGACAAGACAGGGGAGTGTCAGATACGCAGTATTTT. Amino acid sequence: CASRQDRGVSDTQYF. Based on the CDR3 plus reference TRBV7-2 and TRBJ2-3, the full variable domain is GAGVSQSPSNKVTEKGKDVELRCDPISGHTALYWYRQSLGQGLEFLIYFQGNSAPDKSGLPSDRFSAERTGGSVSTLTIQRTQQEDSAVYLCASRQDRGVSDTQYFGPGTRLTVL.

The chain uses TRBV5-6 and TRBJ1-3; unclear D gene. Germline V lookup: CDR1 SGHDT, CDR2 YYEEEE. This CDR3 contains 14 residues. V shed 2 bases and J shed 6 bases, with 12 bases lying between them. CDR3 DNA: TGTGCCAGCAGCTTCTCTGCGAGAGTAAACACCATATATTTT. It specifies CASSFSARVNTIYF. The complete variable domain, with remaining parts taken from reference TRBV5-6 and TRBJ1-3, reads DAGVTQSPTHLIKTRGQQVTLRCSPKSGHDTVSWYQQALGQGPQFIFQYYEEEERQRGNFPDRFSGHQFPNYSSELNVNALLLGDSALYLCASSFSARVNTIYFGEGSWLTVV.

This clone was seen only once. The rearrangement joins TRBV11-2 to TRBJ2-5; TRBD1 matches 8 bases. CDR1 SGHAT and CDR2 FQNNGV come from the germline V gene. Germline trimming cut 5 bases from V and 4 bases from J; bases unmatched to any gene: 12. This CDR3 has 16 amino acids. The CDR3 sequence: CASSQPRTGTVETQYF. DNA for the CDR3: TGTGCCAGCAGCCAACCCAGGACAGGGACGGTAGAGACCCAGTACTTC.

V usage is TRBV2 and J usage is TRBJ2-6; D ambiguous. The V gene's germline CDR1 is SNHLY and CDR2 FYNNEI. The CDR3 spans 14 residues. V was cut by 9 bases and J by 0 bases, with 9 bases left in between. As DNA, the CDR3 is TGTGCCAGAGAAAGGAGCTCTGGGGCCAACGTCCTGACTTTC. Translation gives CARERSSGANVLTF.

The sample holds one count of this clone. The V and J genes are TRBV6-5 and TRBJ2-1; TRBD2 matches 13 bases. CDR1 MNHEY and CDR2 SVGAGI come from the germline V gene. With 6 bases clipped from V and 10 bases from J, the junction kept 3 bases outside the gene matches. The CDR3 spans 13 residues. The chain's CDR3 is CASRLAGGKEQFF. In DNA form, the CDR3 reads TGTGCCAGCAGACTAGCGGGGGGGAAAGAGCAGTTCTTC.

This clone was seen many times. The rearrangement uses TRBV5-1 and TRBJ2-7; 13 positions agree with TRBD2. Germline V lookup: CDR1 SGHRS, CDR2 YFSETQ. V trimming: 1 base; J trimming: 8 bases; junction bases outside the gene matches: 6. The CDR3 totals 15 residues. DNA of the CDR3: TGCGCCAGCAGCTTGTACGGGACTAGCGGGAACAAGCAGTACTTC. Its translation is CASSLYGTSGNKQYF.

The V call is TRBV7-2, the J call TRBJ2-7; D possibly corresponds to TRBD2 (5 bases). V was shortened by 4 bases and J by 7 bases, with 14 bases between the two germline ends. Germline V gene data show CDR1 as SGHTA and CDR2 as FQGNSA. This CDR3 spans 13 amino acids. The chain's CDR3 is CASSSSPSGEQYF. The CDR3 region has the DNA TGTGCCAGCAGCTCTAGCCCAAGTGGGGAGCAGTACTTC.

The chain links TRBV13 to TRBJ2-5; D may be TRBD2 (6 bases). Trimming took 3 bases from V and 1 from J, leaving 9 bases between them. CDR1 is PRHDT, CDR2 FYEKMQ, per germline (reference sequence). The CDR3 has 14 amino acids. DNA of the CDR3: TGTGCCAGCAGCTTCCCGGGACTCCAAGAGACCCAGTACTTC. Translating gives CASSFPGLQETQYF.

This rearrangement joins TRBV7-2 to TRBJ2-7; TRBD1 matches 8 bases. Germline values: CDR1 SGHTA, CDR2 FQGNSA. The CDR3 length is 14 residues. The V segment lost 5 bases and the J segment 6 bases; nucleotides outside the gene matches: 9. This chain's CDR3 is CASSIDRGFGEQYF. Written as DNA, the CDR3 is TGTGCCAGCAGCATAGACAGGGGTTTCGGCGAGCAGTACTTC.

The genes are TRBV28 and TRBJ2-7; TRBD1 agrees at 9 bases. CDR1 and CDR2 from the germline V gene are MDHEN and SYDVKM. Unmatched junction bases numbered 13, after V lost 4 bases and J lost 6 bases. This CDR3 comprises 16 residues. The CDR3 region is CASSSNRGPGRGEQYF. CDR3 nucleotide sequence: TGTGCCAGCAGTTCCAACAGGGGGCCAGGGAGGGGCGAGCAGTACTTC.

The chain links TRBV9 to TRBJ2-1, with D maybe TRBD2 (6 bases). The CDR3 runs 15 residues. Trimming left V 7 bases short and J 7 bases short, with 21 bases between. Germline loops: CDR1 SGDLS, CDR2 YYNGEE. CDR3 nucleotide sequence: TGTGCCAGCGCATCTTGGGAGGTCTTGTGGAATGAGCAGTTCTTC. Translating gives CASASWEVLWNEQFF.

The V and J genes are TRBV28 and TRBJ2-2; D possibly corresponds to TRBD1 (7 bases). CDR1 MDHEN and CDR2 SYDVKM come from the germline V gene. This CDR3 is built from 15 residues. Trimming removed 6 bases from V and 5 bases from J, with 16 bases in between. The CDR3: CASSRPRGRTGELFF. In DNA form, the CDR3 reads TGTGCCAGCAGCCGACCCAGGGGGAGGACCGGGGAGCTGTTTTTT.

The genes are TRBV12-3 or TRBV12-4 and TRBJ1-5, with 8 bases lining up with TRBD1. There are 13 residues in the CDR3. With V trimmed by 6 bases and J by 6 bases, 4 bases remained unmatched. CDR3 coding DNA: TGTGCCAGCAGGAGGGACAGGCGTCAGCCCCAGCATTTT. Translated: CASRRDRRQPQHF.

V is TRBV3-1 (or the pseudogene TRBV3-2) and J is TRBJ2-7; D possibly corresponds to TRBD1 (6 bases). The V gene lost 5 bases and the J gene lost 2 bases, with 13 bases spanning the gap. CDR3 length: 14 amino acids. Germline V gene data show CDR1 as LGHDT and CDR2 as YNNKEL (reference sequence). This CDR3 is CASSFGDTAYEQYF. Written as DNA, the CDR3 is TGTGCCAGCAGCTTTGGGGACACGGCCTACGAGCAGTACTTC.

Only a few counts were recorded for this clone. The chain uses TRBV6-5 and TRBJ2-5; D might be TRBD2 (6 bases). This CDR3 spans 14 amino acids. Trimming pared 5 bases from V and 10 bases from J, leaving 20 bases between. CDR1 and CDR2 (germline): MNHEY, SVGAGI. CDR3 sequence (DNA): TGTGCCAGCAGTCTAAACCAATTCACCGGGGGCCAGTACTTC. Its protein product is CASSLNQFTGGQYF.

The V and J genes are TRBV28 and TRBJ2-7; tentatively, D is TRBD2 (6 bases). CDR3 size: 12 residues. Per the germline V gene, CDR1 is MDHEN and CDR2 is SYDVKM. The chain's CDR3 is CASQRGSYEQYF. The CDR3 DNA reads as TGTGCTTCTCAACGGGGGTCCTACGAGCAGTACTTC.

The chain carries TRBV4-3 and TRBJ1-1, with no clear D. Trimming took 4 bases from V and 1 from J, leaving 7 bases between them. The length of the CDR3 is 13 residues. Germline V gives CDR1 LGHNA, CDR2 YSLEER. For the CDR3, the DNA is TGCGCCAGCAGCCCTACGGGGAACACTGAAGCTTTCTTT. Translation gives CASSPTGNTEAFF.

The chain uses TRBV4-3 and TRBJ1-4; maybe TRBD1 (6 bases). Germline CDR1 and CDR2: LGHNA and YSLEER. The length of the CDR3 is 14 residues. V was cut by 0 bases and J by 8 bases, with 10 bases left in between. Here the CDR3 DNA reads TGCGCCAGCAGCCAAGACAGGGGACCAGAAAAACTGTTTTTT. Translation gives CASSQDRGPEKLFF.